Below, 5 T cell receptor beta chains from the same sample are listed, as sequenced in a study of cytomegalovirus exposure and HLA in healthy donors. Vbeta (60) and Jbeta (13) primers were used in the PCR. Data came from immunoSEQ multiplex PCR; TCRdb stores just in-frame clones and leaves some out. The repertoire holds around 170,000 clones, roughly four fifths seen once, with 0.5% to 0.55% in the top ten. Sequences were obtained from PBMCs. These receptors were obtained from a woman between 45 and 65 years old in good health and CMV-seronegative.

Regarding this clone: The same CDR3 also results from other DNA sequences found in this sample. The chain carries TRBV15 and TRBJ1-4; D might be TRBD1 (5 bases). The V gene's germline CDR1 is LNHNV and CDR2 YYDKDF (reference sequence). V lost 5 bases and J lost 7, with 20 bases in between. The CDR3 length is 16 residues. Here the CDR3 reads CATSSGAGGAGEKLFF. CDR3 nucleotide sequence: TGTGCCACCAGCTCTGGGGCGGGCGGGGCCGGTGAAAAACTGTTTTTT.

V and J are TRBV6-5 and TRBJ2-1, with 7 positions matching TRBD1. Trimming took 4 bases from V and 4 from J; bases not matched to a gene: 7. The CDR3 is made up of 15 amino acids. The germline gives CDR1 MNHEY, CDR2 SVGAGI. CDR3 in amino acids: CASSSDRVRYNEQFF. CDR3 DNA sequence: TGTGCCAGCAGTTCAGACAGGGTCCGTTACAATGAGCAGTTCTTC.

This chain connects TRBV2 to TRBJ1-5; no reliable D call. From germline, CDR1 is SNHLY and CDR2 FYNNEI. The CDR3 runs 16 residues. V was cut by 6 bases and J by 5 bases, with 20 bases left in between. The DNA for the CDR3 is TGTGCCAGCAGCGACCAGAGGGCTGGCAGGTATCAGCCCCAGCATTTT. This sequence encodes CASSDQRAGRYQPQHF.

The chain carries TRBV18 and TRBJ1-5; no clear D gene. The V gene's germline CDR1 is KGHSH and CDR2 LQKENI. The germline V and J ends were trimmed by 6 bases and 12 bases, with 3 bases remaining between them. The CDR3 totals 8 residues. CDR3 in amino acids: CASSLQHF. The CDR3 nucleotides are TGTGCCAGCTCCCTCCAGCATTTT.

CDR3 coding DNA: TGTGCCAGCAACAGACAGTATAGCAATCAGCCCCAGCATTTT. Translating it yields CASNRQYSNQPQHF. The J gene is TRBJ1-5, the V gene TRBV2, with D possibly being TRBD1 (5 bases). The CDR3 is made up of 14 amino acids. The V end was cut by 7 bases, the J end by 0 bases, with 10 bases between. The germline V gene encodes CDR1 SNHLY and CDR2 FYNNEI. The complete variable domain, with remaining parts taken from reference TRBV2 and TRBJ1-5, reads EPEVTQTPSHQVTQMGQEVILRCVPISNHLYFYWYRQILGQKVEFLVSFYNNEISEKSEIFDDQFSVERPDGSNFTLKIRSTKLEDSAMYFCASNRQYSNQPQHFGDGTRLSIL.